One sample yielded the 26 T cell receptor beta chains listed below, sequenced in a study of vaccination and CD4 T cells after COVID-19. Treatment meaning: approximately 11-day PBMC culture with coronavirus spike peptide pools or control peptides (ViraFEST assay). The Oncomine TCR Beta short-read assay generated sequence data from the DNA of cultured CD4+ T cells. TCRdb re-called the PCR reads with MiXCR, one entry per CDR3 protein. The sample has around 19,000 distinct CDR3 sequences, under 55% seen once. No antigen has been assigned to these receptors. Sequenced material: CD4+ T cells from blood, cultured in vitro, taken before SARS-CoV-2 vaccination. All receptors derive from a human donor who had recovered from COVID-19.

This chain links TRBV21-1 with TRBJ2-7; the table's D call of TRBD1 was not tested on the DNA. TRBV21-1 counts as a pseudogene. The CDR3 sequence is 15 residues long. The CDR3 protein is CASSKVRRGHYEQYF. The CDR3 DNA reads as TGTGCCAGCAGCAAAGTGAGGAGGGGGCATTACGAGCAGTACTTC.

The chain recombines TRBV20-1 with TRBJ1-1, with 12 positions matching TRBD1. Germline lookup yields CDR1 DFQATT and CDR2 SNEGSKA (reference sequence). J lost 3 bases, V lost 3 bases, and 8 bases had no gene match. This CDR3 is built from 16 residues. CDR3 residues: CSASGGTGGWYTEAFF. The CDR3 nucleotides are TGCAGTGCTAGTGGGGGGACAGGGGGCTGGTACACTGAAGCTTTCTTT.

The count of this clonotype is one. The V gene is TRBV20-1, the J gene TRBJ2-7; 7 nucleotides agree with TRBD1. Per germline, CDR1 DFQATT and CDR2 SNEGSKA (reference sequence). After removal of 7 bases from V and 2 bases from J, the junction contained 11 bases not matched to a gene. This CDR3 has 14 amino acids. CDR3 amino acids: CSGSNRGSAYEQYF. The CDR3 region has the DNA TGCAGTGGCTCGAACAGGGGTAGCGCCTACGAGCAGTACTTC.

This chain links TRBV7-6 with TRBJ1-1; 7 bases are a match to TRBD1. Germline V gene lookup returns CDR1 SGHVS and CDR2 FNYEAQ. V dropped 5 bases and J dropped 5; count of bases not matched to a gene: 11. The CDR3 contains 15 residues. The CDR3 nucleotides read TGTGCCAGCAGCCCTCAGACAGGGAGGATGACTGAAGCTTTCTTT. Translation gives CASSPQTGRMTEAFF.

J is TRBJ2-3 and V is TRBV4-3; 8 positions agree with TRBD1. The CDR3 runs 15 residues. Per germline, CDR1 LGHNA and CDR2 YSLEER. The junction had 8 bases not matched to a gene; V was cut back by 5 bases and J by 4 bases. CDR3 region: CASSARTGIADTQYF. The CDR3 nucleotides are TGCGCCAGCAGCGCCCGGACAGGGATCGCAGATACGCAGTATTTT.

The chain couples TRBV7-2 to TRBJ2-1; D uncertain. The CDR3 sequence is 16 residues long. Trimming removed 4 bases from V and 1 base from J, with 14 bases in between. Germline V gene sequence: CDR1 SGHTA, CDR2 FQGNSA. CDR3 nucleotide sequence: TGTGCCAGCAGCTCCCGGGCAAAGAGGTCCTACAATGAGCAGTTCTTC. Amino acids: CASSSRAKRSYNEQFF.

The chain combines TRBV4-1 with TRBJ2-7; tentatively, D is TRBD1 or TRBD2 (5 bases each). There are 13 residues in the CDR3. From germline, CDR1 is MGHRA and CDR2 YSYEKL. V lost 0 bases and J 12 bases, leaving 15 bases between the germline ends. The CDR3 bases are TGCGCCAGCAGCCAAGACCCTTCGGGACGCCGGTACTTC. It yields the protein CASSQDPSGRRYF.

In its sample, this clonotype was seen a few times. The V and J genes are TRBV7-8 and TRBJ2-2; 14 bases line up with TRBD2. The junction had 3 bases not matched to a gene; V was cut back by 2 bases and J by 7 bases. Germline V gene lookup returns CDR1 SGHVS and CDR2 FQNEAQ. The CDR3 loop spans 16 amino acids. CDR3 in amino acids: CASSLTTSGRVGELFF. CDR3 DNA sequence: TGTGCCAGCAGCTTAACGACTAGCGGGAGGGTCGGGGAGCTGTTTTTT.

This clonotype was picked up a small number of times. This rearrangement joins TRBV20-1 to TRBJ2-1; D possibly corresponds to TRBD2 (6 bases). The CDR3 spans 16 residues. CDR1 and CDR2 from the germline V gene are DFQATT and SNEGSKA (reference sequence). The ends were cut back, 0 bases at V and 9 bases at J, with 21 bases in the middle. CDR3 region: CSARDSGPGVFVEQFF. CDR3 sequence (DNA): TGCAGTGCTAGAGATTCCGGACCGGGAGTTTTTGTTGAGCAGTTCTTC.

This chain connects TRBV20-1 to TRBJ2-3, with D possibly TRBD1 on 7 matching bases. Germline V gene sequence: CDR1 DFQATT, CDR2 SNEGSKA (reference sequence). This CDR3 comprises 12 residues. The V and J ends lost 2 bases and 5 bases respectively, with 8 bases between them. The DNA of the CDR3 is TGCAGTGCTAGACAGGGGGGAGATACGCAGTATTTT. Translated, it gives CSARQGGDTQYF.

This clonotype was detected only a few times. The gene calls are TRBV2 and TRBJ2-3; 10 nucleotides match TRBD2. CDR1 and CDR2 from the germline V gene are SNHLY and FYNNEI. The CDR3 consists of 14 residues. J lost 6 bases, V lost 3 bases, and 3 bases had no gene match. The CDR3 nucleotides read TGTGCCAGCAGTGAGGGGACTAGCGACGATACGCAGTATTTT. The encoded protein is CASSEGTSDDTQYF.

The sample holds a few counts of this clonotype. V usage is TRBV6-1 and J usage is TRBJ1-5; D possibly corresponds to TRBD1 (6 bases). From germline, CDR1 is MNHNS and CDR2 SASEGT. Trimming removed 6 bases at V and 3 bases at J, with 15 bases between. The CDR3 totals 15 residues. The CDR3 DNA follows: TGTGCCAGCAGCAAATCCGGGACACCCAATCAGCCCCAGCATTTT. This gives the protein CASSKSGTPNQPQHF.

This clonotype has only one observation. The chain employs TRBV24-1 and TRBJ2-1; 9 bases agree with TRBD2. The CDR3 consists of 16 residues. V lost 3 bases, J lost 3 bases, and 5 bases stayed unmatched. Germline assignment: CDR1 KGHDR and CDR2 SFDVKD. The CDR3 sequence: CATSDKGTSFYNEQFF. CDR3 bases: TGTGCCACCAGTGATAAGGGGACTAGCTTCTACAATGAGCAGTTCTTC.

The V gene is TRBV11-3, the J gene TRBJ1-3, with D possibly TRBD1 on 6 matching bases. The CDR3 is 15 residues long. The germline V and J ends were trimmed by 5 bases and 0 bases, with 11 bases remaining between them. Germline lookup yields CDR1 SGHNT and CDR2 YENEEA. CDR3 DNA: TGTGCCAGCAGCGTACAGGGCTTCTCTGGAAACACCATATATTTT. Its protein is CASSVQGFSGNTIYF.

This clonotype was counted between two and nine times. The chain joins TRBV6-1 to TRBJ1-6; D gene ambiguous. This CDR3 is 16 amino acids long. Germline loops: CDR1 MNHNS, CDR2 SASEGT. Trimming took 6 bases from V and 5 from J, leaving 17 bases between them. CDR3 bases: TGTGCCAGCAGCCCGGATCTTGGGATAGATAATTCACCCCTCCACTTT. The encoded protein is CASSPDLGIDNSPLHF.

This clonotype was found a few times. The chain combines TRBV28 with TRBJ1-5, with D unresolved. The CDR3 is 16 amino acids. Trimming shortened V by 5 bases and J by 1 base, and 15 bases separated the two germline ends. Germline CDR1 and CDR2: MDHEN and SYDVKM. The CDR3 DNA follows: TGTGCCAGCAGTCGTCCTGGGGTTAAGAGCAATCAGCCCCAGCATTTT. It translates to CASSRPGVKSNQPQHF.

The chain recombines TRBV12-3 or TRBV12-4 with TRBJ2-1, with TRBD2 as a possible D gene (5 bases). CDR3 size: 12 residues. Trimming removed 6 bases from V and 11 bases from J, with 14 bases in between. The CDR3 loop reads CASRRTGPQQFF. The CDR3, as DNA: TGTGCCAGCAGGCGGACTGGGCCACAGCAGTTCTTC.

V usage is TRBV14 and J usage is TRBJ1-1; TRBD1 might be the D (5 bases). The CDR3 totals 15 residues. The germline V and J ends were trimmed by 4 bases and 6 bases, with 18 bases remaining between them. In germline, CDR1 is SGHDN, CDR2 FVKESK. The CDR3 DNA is TGTGCCAGCAGCCCTAACCCGTCCGGGGCGTCTGAAGCTTTCTTT. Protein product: CASSPNPSGASEAFF.

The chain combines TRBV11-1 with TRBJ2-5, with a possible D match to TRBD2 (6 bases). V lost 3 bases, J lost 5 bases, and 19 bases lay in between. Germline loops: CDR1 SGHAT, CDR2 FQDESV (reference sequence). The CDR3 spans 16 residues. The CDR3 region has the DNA TGTGCCAGCAGCTTGGGGGGACCGCTCTTTGGTGAGACCCAGTACTTC. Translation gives CASSLGGPLFGETQYF.

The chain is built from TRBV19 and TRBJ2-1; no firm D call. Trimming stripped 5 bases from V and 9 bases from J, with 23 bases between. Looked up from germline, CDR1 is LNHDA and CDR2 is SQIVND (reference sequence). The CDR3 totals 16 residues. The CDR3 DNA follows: TGTGCCAGTAGTTGGGTCATTGTAGCTGTGCCGAGTGAGCAGTTCTTC. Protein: CASSWVIVAVPSEQFF. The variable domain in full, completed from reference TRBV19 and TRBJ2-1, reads DGGITQSPKYLFRKEGQNVTLSCEQNLNHDAMYWYRQDPGQGLRLIYYSQIVNDFQKGDIAEGYSVSREKKESFPLTVTSAQKNPTAFYLCASSWVIVAVPSEQFFGPGTRLTVL.

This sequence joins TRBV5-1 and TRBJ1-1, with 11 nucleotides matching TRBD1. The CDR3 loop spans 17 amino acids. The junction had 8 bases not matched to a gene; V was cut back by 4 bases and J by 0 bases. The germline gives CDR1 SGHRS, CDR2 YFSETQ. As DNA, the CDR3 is TGCGCCAGCAGCCCGCCCCTGGGACAGGGGGTGAACACTGAAGCTTTCTTT. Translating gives CASSPPLGQGVNTEAFF.

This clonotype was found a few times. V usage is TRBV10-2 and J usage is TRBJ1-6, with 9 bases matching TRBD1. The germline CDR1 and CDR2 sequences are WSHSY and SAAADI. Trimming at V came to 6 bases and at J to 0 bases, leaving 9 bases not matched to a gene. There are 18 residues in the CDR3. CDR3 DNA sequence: TGCGCCAGCAGCGCCCGGACAGGGGATTCCTCCTATAATTCACCCCTCCACTTT. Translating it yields CASSARTGDSSYNSPLHF.

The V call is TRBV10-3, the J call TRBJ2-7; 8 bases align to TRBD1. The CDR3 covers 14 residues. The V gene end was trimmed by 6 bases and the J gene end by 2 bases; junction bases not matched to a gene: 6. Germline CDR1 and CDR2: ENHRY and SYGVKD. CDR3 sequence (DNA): TGTGCCATCAGAACGGACAGGGAAACCTACGAGCAGTACTTC. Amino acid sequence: CAIRTDRETYEQYF.

DNA for the CDR3: TGTGCCAGCAGCTTAGATTCGGCCGTCCTTGGGGACGGCTACACCTTC. Translation gives CASSLDSAVLGDGYTF. The chain is built from TRBV7-2 and TRBJ1-2, with D maybe TRBD1 (5 bases). Germline values: CDR1 SGHTA, CDR2 FQGNSA. This CDR3 is 16 amino acids long. Trimming took 1 base from V and 8 from J, leaving 20 bases between them.

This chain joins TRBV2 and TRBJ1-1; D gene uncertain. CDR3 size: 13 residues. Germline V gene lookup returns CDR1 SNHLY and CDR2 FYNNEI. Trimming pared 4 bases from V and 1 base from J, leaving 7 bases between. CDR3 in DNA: TGTGCCAGCAGTGGGGATTCGAACACTGAAGCTTTCTTT. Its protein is CASSGDSNTEAFF.

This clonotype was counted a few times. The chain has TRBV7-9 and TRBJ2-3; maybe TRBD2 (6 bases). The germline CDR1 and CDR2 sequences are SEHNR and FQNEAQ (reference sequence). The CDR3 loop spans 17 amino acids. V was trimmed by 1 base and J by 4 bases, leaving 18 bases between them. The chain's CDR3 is CASSLEAGGSVADTQYF. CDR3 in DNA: TGTGCCAGCAGCTTAGAGGCAGGAGGGTCGGTTGCAGATACGCAGTATTTT.